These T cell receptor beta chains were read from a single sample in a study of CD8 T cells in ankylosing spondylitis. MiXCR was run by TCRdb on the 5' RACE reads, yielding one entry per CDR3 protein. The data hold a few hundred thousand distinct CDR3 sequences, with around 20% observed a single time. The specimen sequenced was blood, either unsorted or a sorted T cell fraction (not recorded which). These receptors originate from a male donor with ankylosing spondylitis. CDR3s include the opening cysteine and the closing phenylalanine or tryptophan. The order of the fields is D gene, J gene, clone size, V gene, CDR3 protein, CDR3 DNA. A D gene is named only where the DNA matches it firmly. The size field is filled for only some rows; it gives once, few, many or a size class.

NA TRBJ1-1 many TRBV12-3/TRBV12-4 CASTKDGLNTEAFF TGTGCCAGCACTAAGGACGGTCTGAACACTGAAGCTTTCTTT
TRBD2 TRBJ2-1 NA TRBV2 CASTPLAGVNEQFF TGTGCCAGCACCCCTTTAGCGGGAGTCAATGAGCAGTTCTTC
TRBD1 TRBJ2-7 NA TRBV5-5 CASSLLTGVSYEQYF TGTGCCAGCAGCTTGTTAACAGGGGTCTCCTACGAGCAGTACTTC
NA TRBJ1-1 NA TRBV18 CASSPRGGDTEAFF TGTGCCAGCTCACCCCGAGGGGGGGACACTGAAGCTTTCTTT
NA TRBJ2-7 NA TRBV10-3 CAISESFGKGAAYEQYF TGTGCCATCAGTGAGTCATTCGGTAAGGGAGCTGCCTACGAGCAGTACTTC
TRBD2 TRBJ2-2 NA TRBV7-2 CASSLSPSGRASGELFF TGTGCCAGCAGCTTATCCCCTAGCGGGAGGGCCTCCGGGGAGCTGTTTTTT
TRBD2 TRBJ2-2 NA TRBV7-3 CASSPTGGRAGELFF TGTGCCAGCAGCCCTACGGGGGGGAGGGCCGGGGAGCTGTTTTTT
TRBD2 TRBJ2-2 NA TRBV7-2 CASSHGVAGTGELFF TGTGCCAGCAGCCACGGGGTAGCGGGCACCGGGGAGCTGTTTTTT
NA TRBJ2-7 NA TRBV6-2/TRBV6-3 CASASWREQYF TGTGCCAGCGCCAGCTGGAGGGAGCAGTACTTC
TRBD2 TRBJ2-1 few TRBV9 CASSRGEGGRGNEQFF TGTGCCAGCAGTCGGGGGGAAGGAGGGAGGGGCAATGAGCAGTTCTTC
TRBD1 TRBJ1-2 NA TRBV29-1 CSVEAQGWYGYTF TGCAGCGTTGAGGCACAGGGGTGGTATGGCTACACCTTC
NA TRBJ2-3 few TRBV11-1 CASSLEAATDTQYF TGTGCCAGCAGCTTAGAGGCAGCCACAGATACGCAGTATTTT
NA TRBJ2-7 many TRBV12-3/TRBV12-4 CASSLTVRHPVPEQYF TGTGCCAGCAGTTTAACGGTTCGGCACCCCGTGCCCGAGCAGTACTTC
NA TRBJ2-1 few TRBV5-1 CASSLERLRTASYNEQFF TGCGCCAGCAGCTTGGAACGACTAAGGACAGCCTCCTACAATGAGCAGTTCTTC
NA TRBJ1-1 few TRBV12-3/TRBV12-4 CASTRGGTEAFF TGTGCCAGCACCCGAGGGGGCACTGAAGCTTTCTTT
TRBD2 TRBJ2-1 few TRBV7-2 CASSLSVSASGSRYNEQFF TGTGCCAGCAGCTTAAGCGTCTCCGCTAGCGGGAGTAGGTACAATGAGCAGTTCTTC
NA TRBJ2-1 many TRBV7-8 CASSPRWEEYEQFF TGTGCCAGCAGCCCCAGGTGGGAGGAGTATGAGCAGTTCTTC
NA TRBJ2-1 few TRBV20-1 CSARDLNEQFF TGCAGTGCTAGAGATCTTAATGAGCAGTTCTTC
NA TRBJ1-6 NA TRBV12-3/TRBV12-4 CASSTLLGTLDSPLHF TGTGCCAGCAGTACCCTCTTGGGGACACTTGATTCACCCCTCCACTTT
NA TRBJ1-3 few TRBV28 CASSPTRDFGNTIYF TGTGCCAGCAGTCCTACGAGGGACTTCGGAAACACCATATATTTT
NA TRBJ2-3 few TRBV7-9 CASSLGVAELTDTQYF TGTGCCAGCAGCTTGGGGGTCGCGGAGTTGACAGATACGCAGTATTTT
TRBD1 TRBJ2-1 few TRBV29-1 CSVGDSIGYNEQFF TGCAGCGTTGGGGACAGTATAGGCTACAATGAGCAGTTCTTC
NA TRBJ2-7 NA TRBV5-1 CASSLANRDEQYF TGCGCCAGCAGCTTGGCCAACAGGGACGAGCAGTACTTC
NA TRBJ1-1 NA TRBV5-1 CASSSEGNTEAFF TGCGCCAGCAGCTCGGAGGGTAACACTGAAGCTTTCTTT
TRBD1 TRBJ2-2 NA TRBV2 CATNRDRATGELFF TGTGCCACAAATCGGGACAGGGCAACCGGGGAGCTGTTTTTT
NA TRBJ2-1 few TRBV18 CASSPLFFGDYNEQFF TGTGCCAGCTCACCACTTTTTTTCGGGGACTACAATGAGCAGTTCTTC
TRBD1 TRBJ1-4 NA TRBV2 CASTRDSLRYGEKLFF TGTGCCAGCACCCGGGACAGCCTCCGTTATGGTGAAAAACTGTTTTTT
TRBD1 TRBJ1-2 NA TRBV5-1 CASSPGQGAYGYTF TGCGCCAGCAGCCCGGGACAGGGGGCCTATGGCTACACCTTC
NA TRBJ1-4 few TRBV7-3 CASGKKEKLFF TGTGCCAGCGGGAAAAAGGAAAAACTGTTTTTT
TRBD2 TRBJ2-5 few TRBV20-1 CSARDWASGRPETQYF TGCAGTGCTAGAGACTGGGCTAGCGGGAGGCCGGAGACCCAGTACTTC
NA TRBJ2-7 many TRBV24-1 CATSEPGTGEQYF TGTGCCACCAGTGAACCGGGAACTGGGGAGCAGTACTTC
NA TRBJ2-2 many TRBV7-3 CASSPAPRTPAGELFF TGTGCCAGCAGCCCTGCCCCCCGGACACCCGCCGGGGAGCTGTTTTTT
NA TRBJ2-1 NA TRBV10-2 CASSEDHEQFF TGCGCCAGCAGTGAGGACCATGAGCAGTTCTTC
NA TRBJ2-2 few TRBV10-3 CAIKDGRITGELFF TGTGCCATCAAGGACGGGAGAATCACCGGGGAGCTGTTTTTT
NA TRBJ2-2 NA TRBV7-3 CASSPPTAGELFF TGTGCCAGCAGCCCCCCGACAGCCGGGGAGCTGTTTTTT
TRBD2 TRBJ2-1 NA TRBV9 CASSAAGTSGRGEQFF TGTGCCAGCAGCGCGGCCGGGACTAGCGGGAGAGGTGAGCAGTTCTTC
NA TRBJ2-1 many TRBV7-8 CASSHLSGSPSYNEQFF TGTGCCAGCAGCCACCTGTCGGGTTCCCCCTCCTACAATGAGCAGTTCTTC
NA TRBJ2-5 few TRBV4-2 CASSRTVLNPTETQYF TGTGCCAGCAGCCGGACGGTACTAAACCCGACAGAGACCCAGTACTTC
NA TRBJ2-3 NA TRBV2 CASSETSRDPGTDTQYF TGTGCCAGCAGTGAAACTTCCAGGGACCCGGGCACAGATACGCAGTATTTT
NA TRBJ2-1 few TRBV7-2 CASSLGLTNNEQFF TGTGCCAGCAGCTTAGGCCTGACAAACAATGAGCAGTTCTTC
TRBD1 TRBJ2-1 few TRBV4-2 CASRDRGLNNEQFF TGTGCCAGCAGAGACAGGGGGCTTAACAATGAGCAGTTCTTC
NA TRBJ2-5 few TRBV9 CASSRDLEETQYF TGTGCCAGCAGCCGCGATTTGGAGGAGACCCAGTACTTC
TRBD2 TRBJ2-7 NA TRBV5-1 CASSLAGLAGTYF TGCGCCAGCAGCTTGGCCGGACTAGCGGGAACGTACTTC
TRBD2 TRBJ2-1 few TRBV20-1 CSAPGGGSTYNEQFF TGCAGTGCACCCGGAGGCGGGAGTACTTACAATGAGCAGTTCTTC
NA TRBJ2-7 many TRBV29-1 CSVGTVTGVWYF TGCAGCGTTGGTACGGTTACGGGCGTGTGGTACTTC
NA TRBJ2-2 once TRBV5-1 CASSDSEITTGELFF TGCGCCAGCAGCGATTCGGAAATTACCACCGGGGAGCTGTTTTTT
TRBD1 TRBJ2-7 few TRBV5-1 CASSLEGQSRYEQYF TGCGCCAGCAGCTTGGAGGGACAGAGTCGCTACGAGCAGTACTTC
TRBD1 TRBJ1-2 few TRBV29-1 CSVGTGTTGYTF TGCAGCGTTGGGACAGGGACGACTGGCTACACCTTC
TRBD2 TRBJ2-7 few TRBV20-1 CSARAPGLVINYEQYF TGCAGTGCTAGGGCACCGGGACTAGTAATTAACTACGAGCAGTACTTC
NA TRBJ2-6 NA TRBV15 CATSRDSISGANVLTF TGTGCCACCAGCAGAGATTCGATCTCTGGGGCCAACGTCCTGACTTTC
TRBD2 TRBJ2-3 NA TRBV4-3 CASSHETSNTDTQYF TGCGCCAGCAGCCATGAGACTAGCAACACAGATACGCAGTATTTT
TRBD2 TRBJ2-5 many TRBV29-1 CSVGLAGVETQYF TGCAGCGTCGGACTAGCGGGAGTTGAGACCCAGTACTTC
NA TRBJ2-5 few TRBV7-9 CASSFADYQETQYF TGTGCCAGCAGCTTCGCGGACTACCAAGAGACCCAGTACTTC